This paragraph covers one T cell receptor (beta chain) sequence. What it binds is unknown. This specimen comes from a study of post-analysis software for immune sequencing data. Findings of the study overall: Comparison with controls showed significantly lower normalized Chao1 diversity in multiple sclerosis patients. TRBV5-6, TRBV5-1 and TRBV20-1 belonged to a set of about five TRBV segments that were more frequent in patients than controls. F measure clustering grouped samples strongly by preparation batch.

The TCR beta cDNA libraries contained unique molecular identifiers. One entry per CDR3 protein results from TCRdb running MiXCR on the PCR reads. The sample gives hundreds of thousands of distinct CDR3 sequences, 30% of which show up once; 0.56% is in the top ten. Germline assignment: CDR1 DFQATT and CDR2 SNEGSKA (reference sequence). The ends lost 7 bases at V and 2 bases at J; junction bases unmatched: 5. CDR3 size: 13 residues. What was sequenced was blood. J is TRBJ2-1 and V is TRBV20-1, with 7 positions matching TRBD2. This TCR came from a girl aged 5-17 years with multiple sclerosis. DNA of the CDR3: TGCAGTGGGGAGGGCGGGACCTACAATGAGCAGTTCTTC. It yields the protein CSGEGGTYNEQFF.